These T cell receptor beta chains were read from a single sample in a study of Ad26.COV2.S vaccination and SARS-CoV-2 variants. Sequencing used immunoSEQ multiplex PCR; TCRdb keeps in-frame clones, though not all of them. The sample shows about 350,000 clones, 88% of them seen only once. Here the sequenced sample was peripheral blood, taken in a trial of Ad26.COV2.S vaccine versus placebo. These receptors came from a person aged 18-60 years who received the Ad26.COV2.S COVID-19 vaccine or a placebo. CDR3s include the opening cysteine and the closing phenylalanine or tryptophan. The D gene is left open where the match is weak. Clone size appears in some rows only: once, few, many, or a class for an expanded clone.

clone size	V gene	D gene	J gene	CDR3 DNA	CDR3 protein
-	TRBV2	-	TRBJ1-2	TGTGCCAGCAGTGAATGGGACCTTAACTATGGCTACACCTTC	CASSEWDLNYGYTF
-	TRBV10-3	TRBD1	TRBJ2-3	TGTGCCATCAGTGAGGGGGACAGGCCTACTTCAGATACGCAGTATTTT	CAISEGDRPTSDTQYF
once	TRBV19	-	TRBJ2-2	TGTGCCGTGGCTGGCGGGGAGCTGTTTTTT	CAVAGGELFF
-	TRBV5-4	TRBD2	TRBJ2-7	TGTGCCAGCAGCCAGGGCACTAGCGGGGCCATGCGGCACGAGCAGTACTTC	CASSQGTSGAMRHEQYF
-	TRBV7-3	TRBD2	TRBJ2-1	TGTGCCAGCAGCCAAGGGAGGACTAGCGGAGGAGGTCACTACAATGAGCAGTTCTTC	CASSQGRTSGGGHYNEQFF
once	TRBV9	-	TRBJ2-1	TGTGCCAGCAGCCTGACAGGAGACAATGAGCAGTTCTTC	CASSLTGDNEQFF
-	TRBV15	TRBD2	TRBJ2-7	TGTGCCACCAGCAGAGCCCGCGGGGGGGACGAGCAGTACTTC	CATSRARGGDEQYF
-	TRBV5-5	TRBD2	TRBJ2-2	TGTGCCAGCAGCCCGACTAGCGGGAGTCCGAGCGGGGAGCTGTTTTTT	CASSPTSGSPSGELFF
-	TRBV7-9	TRBD2	TRBJ2-1	TGTGCCAGCAGCTTTCTCCGGGAGGTATCCTACAATGAGCAGTTCTTC	CASSFLREVSYNEQFF
-	TRBV5-4	TRBD2	TRBJ2-3	TGTGCCAGCAGCCTGCGGACTAGCGCCAGCACAGATACGCAGTATTTT	CASSLRTSASTDTQYF
-	TRBV6-5	-	TRBJ1-4	TGTGCCAGCAGTTACCAGGAATACTCAACTAATGAAAAACTGTTTTTT	CASSYQEYSTNEKLFF
-	TRBV7-9	-	TRBJ1-4	TGTGCCAGCAGCCCAACGGGTTCCGGGGCTAATGAAAAACTGTTTTTT	CASSPTGSGANEKLFF
-	TRBV23-1	-	TRBJ2-3	TGCGCCAGGAAGGCTGTAGGCACAGATACGCAGTATTTT	CARKAVGTDTQYF
-	TRBV19	-	TRBJ2-5	TGTGCCAGTAGTAGGTCGGGGAACTACCAAGAGACCCAGTACTTC	CASSRSGNYQETQYF
-	TRBV29-1	-	TRBJ2-1	TGCAGCGTTGGGTTGGGCAGGGGGGTCTACAATGAGCAGTTCTTC	CSVGLGRGVYNEQFF
-	TRBV6-6	TRBD1	TRBJ1-5	TGTGCCAGCATCGGCGGGACAGCCCGTAACAATCAGCCCCAGCATTTT	CASIGGTARNNQPQHF
-	TRBV6-2/TRBV6-3	TRBD2	TRBJ2-7	TGTGCCAGCAGTTTGACTAGCGGACCCTACGAGCAGTACTTC	CASSLTSGPYEQYF
-	TRBV5-4	TRBD2	TRBJ2-1	TGTGCCAGCAGCCCTCTTCTAGCGGGGGGTTACAATGAGCAGTTCTTC	CASSPLLAGGYNEQFF
-	TRBV7-2	-	TRBJ2-7	TGTGCCAGCAGCTTAGATCAATTTACGGGACGCGCTCATACCTACGAGCAGTACTTC	CASSLDQFTGRAHTYEQYF
-	TRBV7-3	-	TRBJ1-1	TGTGCCAGCAGCATGGGGACGGTGAACACTGAAGCTTTCTTT	CASSMGTVNTEAFF
-	TRBV7-3	TRBD1	TRBJ1-6	TGTGCCAGCAGCTTAGACAGGGATTCACCCCTCCACTTT	CASSLDRDSPLHF
-	TRBV5-8	-	TRBJ2-2	TGTGCCAGCAGCTTGCTCGGCGGCTCCAACACCGGGGAGCTGTTTTTT	CASSLLGGSNTGELFF
-	TRBV5-1	-	TRBJ2-1	TGCGCCAGCAGCTCGCTAAGCGGAAGCTCCTACAATGAGCAGTTCTTC	CASSSLSGSSYNEQFF
-	TRBV29-1	TRBD2	TRBJ2-1	TGCAGCGTTGGGGCGGGAGTCCTCGTCAGCGAGCAGTTCTTC	CSVGAGVLVSEQFF
-	TRBV5-4	-	TRBJ2-2	TGTGCCAGCAGGGTATTGGATGGAGGCACCGGGGAGCTGTTTTTT	CASRVLDGGTGELFF
-	TRBV25-1	TRBD1	TRBJ1-6	TGTGCCAGCAGTCCATTAGGGACAGGGAAGGAGTCACCCCTCCACTTT	CASSPLGTGKESPLHF
-	TRBV9	-	TRBJ2-2	TGTGCCAGCAGCGTAGTGTCGCTGCCCCGCACCGGGGAGCTGTTTTTT	CASSVVSLPRTGELFF
-	TRBV10-3	TRBD2	TRBJ2-2	TGTGCCATCAGGATCTCTAGCGGGAACACCGGGGAGCTGTTTTTT	CAIRISSGNTGELFF
-	TRBV2	-	TRBJ2-3	TGTGCCAGCAGCTCGGGACAACACACAGATACGCAGTATTTT	CASSSGQHTDTQYF
-	TRBV7-2	-	TRBJ1-1	TGTGCCAGCAGCTTAGCGGCGGGCACTGAAGCTTTCTTT	CASSLAAGTEAFF
-	TRBV27	-	TRBJ1-1	TGTGCCAGCAGTATGGTCTTGAGTGGAAACACTGAAGCTTTCTTT	CASSMVLSGNTEAFF
-	TRBV7-2	-	TRBJ1-1	TGTGCCAGCAGCTTAGCGCGGGGGTCGGCTTTCTTT	CASSLARGSAFF
-	TRBV4-2	-	TRBJ1-1	TGTGCCAGCAGCCAAGATCAGAGGGGTGAAGCTTTCTTT	CASSQDQRGEAFF
-	TRBV30	TRBD1	TRBJ2-5	TGTGCCTGGGACTCGGGACAGGGGGCGGGAGAGACCCAGTACTTC	CAWDSGQGAGETQYF
-	TRBV19	-	TRBJ1-2	TGTGCCAGTAGTATTGTCGGGCAGGGGACCTATGGCTACACCTTC	CASSIVGQGTYGYTF
-	TRBV7-6	-	TRBJ1-1	TGTGCCAGCAGCATATACGGACAGTCTGAAGCTTTCTTT	CASSIYGQSEAFF
few	TRBV19	-	TRBJ2-3	TGTGCCAGCGGACACCCTACGCAGTATTTT	CASGHPTQYF
few	TRBV9	-	TRBJ2-2	TGTGCCAGCAGCGTAGCTAACAGGGCCTCCACCGGGGAGCTGTTTTTT	CASSVANRASTGELFF
-	TRBV27	TRBD2	TRBJ2-2	TGTGCCAGCAGTGATAAAAACCCGGGACTAGCCCCTCCGGGGGAGCTGTTTTTT	CASSDKNPGLAPPGELFF
-	TRBV4-3	TRBD2	TRBJ2-7	TGCGCCAGCAGCCAGGTGCTTGACGGGAGGAGCGAGCAGTACTTC	CASSQVLDGRSEQYF
-	TRBV3-1/TRBV3-2	TRBD1	TRBJ1-5	TGTGCCAGCAGCCAAGAATGTCTTCCTTGGACAGGGGGAGATCAGCCCCAGCATTTT	CASSQECLPWTGGDQPQHF